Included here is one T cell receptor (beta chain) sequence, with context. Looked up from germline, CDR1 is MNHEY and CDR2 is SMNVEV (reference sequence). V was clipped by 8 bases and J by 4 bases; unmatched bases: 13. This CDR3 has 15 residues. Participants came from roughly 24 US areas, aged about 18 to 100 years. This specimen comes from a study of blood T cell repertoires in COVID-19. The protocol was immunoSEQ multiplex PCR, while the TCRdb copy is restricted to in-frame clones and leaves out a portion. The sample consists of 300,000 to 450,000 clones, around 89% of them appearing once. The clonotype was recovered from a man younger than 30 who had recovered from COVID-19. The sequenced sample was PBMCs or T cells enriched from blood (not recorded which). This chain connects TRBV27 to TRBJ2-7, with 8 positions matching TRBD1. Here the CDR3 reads CASRPRTGPKYEQYF. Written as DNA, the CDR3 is TGTGCCAGCCGTCCCCGGACAGGGCCGAAATACGAGCAGTACTTC.